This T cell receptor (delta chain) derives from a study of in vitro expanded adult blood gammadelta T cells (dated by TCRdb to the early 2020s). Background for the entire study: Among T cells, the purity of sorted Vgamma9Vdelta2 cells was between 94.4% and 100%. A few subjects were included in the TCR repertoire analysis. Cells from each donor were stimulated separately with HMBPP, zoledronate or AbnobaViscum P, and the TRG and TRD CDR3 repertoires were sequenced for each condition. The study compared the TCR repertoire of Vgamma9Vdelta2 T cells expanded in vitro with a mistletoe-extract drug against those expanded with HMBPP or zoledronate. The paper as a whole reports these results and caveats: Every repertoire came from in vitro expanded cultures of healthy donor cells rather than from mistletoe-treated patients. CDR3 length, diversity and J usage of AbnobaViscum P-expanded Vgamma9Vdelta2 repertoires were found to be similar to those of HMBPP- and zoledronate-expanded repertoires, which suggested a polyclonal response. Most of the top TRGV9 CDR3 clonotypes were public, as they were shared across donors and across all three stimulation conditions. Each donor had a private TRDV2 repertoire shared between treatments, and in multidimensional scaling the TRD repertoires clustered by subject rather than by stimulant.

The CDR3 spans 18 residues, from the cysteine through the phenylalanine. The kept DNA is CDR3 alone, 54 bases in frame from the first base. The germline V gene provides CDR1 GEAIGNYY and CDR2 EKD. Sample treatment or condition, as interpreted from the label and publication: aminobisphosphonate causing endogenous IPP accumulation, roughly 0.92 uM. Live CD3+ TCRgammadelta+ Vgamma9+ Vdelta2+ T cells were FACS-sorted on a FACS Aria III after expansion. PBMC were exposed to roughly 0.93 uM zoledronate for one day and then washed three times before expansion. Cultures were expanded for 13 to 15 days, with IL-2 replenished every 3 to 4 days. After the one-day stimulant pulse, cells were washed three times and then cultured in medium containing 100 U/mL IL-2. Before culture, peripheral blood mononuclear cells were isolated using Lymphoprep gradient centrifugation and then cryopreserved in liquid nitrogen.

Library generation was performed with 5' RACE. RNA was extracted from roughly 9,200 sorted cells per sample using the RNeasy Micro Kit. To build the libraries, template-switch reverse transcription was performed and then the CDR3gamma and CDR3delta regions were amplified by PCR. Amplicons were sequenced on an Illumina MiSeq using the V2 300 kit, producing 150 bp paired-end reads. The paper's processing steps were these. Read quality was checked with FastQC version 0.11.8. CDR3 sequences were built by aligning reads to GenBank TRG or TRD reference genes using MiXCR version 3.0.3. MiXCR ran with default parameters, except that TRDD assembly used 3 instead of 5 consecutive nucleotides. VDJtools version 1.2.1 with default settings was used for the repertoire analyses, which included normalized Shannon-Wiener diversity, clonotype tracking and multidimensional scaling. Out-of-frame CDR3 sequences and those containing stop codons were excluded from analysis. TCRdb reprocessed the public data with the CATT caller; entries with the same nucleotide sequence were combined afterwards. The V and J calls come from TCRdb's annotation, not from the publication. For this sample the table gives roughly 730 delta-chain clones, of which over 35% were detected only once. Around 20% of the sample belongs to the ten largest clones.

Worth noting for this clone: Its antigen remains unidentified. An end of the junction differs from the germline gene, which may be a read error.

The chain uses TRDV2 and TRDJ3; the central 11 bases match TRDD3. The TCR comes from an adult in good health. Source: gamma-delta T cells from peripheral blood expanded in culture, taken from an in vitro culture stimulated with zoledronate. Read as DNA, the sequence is TGTGCCGGTGATAAACTGGGGGATAAGTCCTGGGACACCCGACAGATGTTTTTC. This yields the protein CAGDKLGDKSWDTRQMFF.